Described below is a single T cell receptor (beta chain) sequence and its context. This sample was taken from a study of T cell changes during pregnancy in multiple sclerosis. Clones were read by immunoSEQ multiplex PCR, and TCRdb kept only the in-frame ones, dropping some. The profile shows approximately 48,000 clones, approximately 90% of them singletons. The germline V gene encodes CDR1 SGHDN and CDR2 FVKESK. CDR3 size: 16 residues. With 4 bases removed from V and 2 bases from J, the gap between germline ends came to 15 bases. This sequence was found in a female donor with multiple sclerosis, enrolled in a pregnancy study. The genes are TRBV14 and TRBJ2-1, with a weak D call TRBD2 (5 bases). The sample here was CD4+ T cells from peripheral blood mononuclear cells, taken after pregnancy. CDR3: CASSRSGGLPYNEQFF. The DNA for the CDR3 is TGTGCCAGCAGCCGCTCTGGAGGCCTCCCCTACAATGAGCAGTTCTTC.